This T cell receptor (beta chain) came from a study of cytomegalovirus exposure and HLA in healthy donors. Separation from the roughly 690-subject first cohort characterized the roughly 130-subject validation cohort, to which the donors belonged. As to this clone: Its antigen is currently unknown.

CDR1 is KGHSH and CDR2 is LQKENI in the germline V gene. The V and J ends lost 2 bases and 7 bases respectively, with 9 bases between them. This CDR3 spans 12 amino acids. The table came from immunoSEQ multiplex PCR; TCRdb's copy has only in-frame clones and leaves some out. The data show approximately 270,000 clones, roughly 85% seen once. Study results and limitations: According to a subsequent analysis, TCR clusters from the first cohort were inclined to appear together in the 100 to 150 validation repertoires. Associated with cytomegalovirus, according to the listing, were 164 TCR beta chains. CMV antigen specificity was confirmed in vitro for a few CMV-associated chains.

The material sequenced was PBMCs. The rearrangement joins TRBV18 to TRBJ2-7; D might be TRBD2 (6 bases). The sequence was obtained from a woman under 30 in good health and CMV-seronegative. The CDR3 nucleotides read TGTGCCAGCTCACCAAACCGGGGGGAGCAGTACTTC. It encodes CASSPNRGEQYF.